The 28 T cell receptor beta chains below come from one sample, sequenced in a study of technical replicates of blood from several donors. Assay used: immunoSEQ multiplex PCR; TCRdb lists only in-frame clones, some missing. The data show 87,000 or so clones, with approximately 90% seen just once and around 0.27% held by the top ten. The sample taken for sequencing was T cells isolated from PBMCs. Source of these receptors: a human donor in good health.

This chain uses TRBV5-1 with TRBJ1-2; 7 nucleotides align to TRBD1. The CDR3 totals 13 residues. The J segment lost 8 bases and the V segment lost 0 bases, leaving 4 bases of the junction unmatched. Per germline, CDR1 SGHRS and CDR2 YFSETQ. CDR3 DNA sequence: TGCGCCAGCAGCTTGGGAGACAGGGACGGCTACACCTTC. Its translation: CASSLGDRDGYTF.

Points on this clone: Other DNA variants within this sample encode the same CDR3. This chain's CDR3 is CASSQGGSYNEQFF. The CDR3 bases are TGTGCCAGCAGCCAAGGCGGCTCCTACAATGAGCAGTTCTTC. The V and J genes are TRBV14 and TRBJ2-1; no clear D gene. The CDR3 runs to 14 residues. The V and J ends lost 1 base and 0 bases respectively, with 4 bases between them. From germline, CDR1 is SGHDN and CDR2 FVKESK.

DNA of the CDR3: TGCGCCAGCAGCTTGGCACAGGGGGCTCGTTTCACAGATACGCAGTATTTT. Encoded protein: CASSLAQGARFTDTQYF. This chain joins TRBV5-1 and TRBJ2-3; 9 nucleotides match TRBD1. CDR3 length: 17 residues. From germline, CDR1 is SGHRS and CDR2 YFSETQ. With 0 bases clipped from V and 2 bases from J, the junction kept 7 bases outside the gene matches.

The V gene is TRBV5-1, the J gene TRBJ1-2; maybe TRBD1 (5 bases). CDR1 and CDR2 from the germline V gene are SGHRS and YFSETQ. Trimming removed 4 bases from V and 5 bases from J, with 18 bases in between. The CDR3 extends over 15 amino acids. The CDR3 reads CASSESRVASYGYTF. Written as DNA, the CDR3 is TGCGCCAGCAGCGAAAGCAGGGTGGCCTCATATGGCTACACCTTC.

This clone appeared a few times. The chain carries TRBV5-4 and TRBJ1-1; D remains ambiguous. CDR3 length equals 17 residues. With 6 bases removed from V and 0 bases from J, the gap between germline ends came to 21 bases. Germline V gene sequence: CDR1 SGHNT, CDR2 YYREEE (reference sequence). CDR3 region: CASTQAPGLRLNTEAFF. CDR3 nucleotide sequence: TGTGCCAGCACCCAGGCTCCTGGACTCAGGCTGAACACTGAAGCTTTCTTT. The full variable domain, completed using reference TRBV5-4 and TRBJ1-1, is ETGVTQSPTHLIKTRGQQVTLRCSSQSGHNTVSWYQQALGQGPQFIFQYYREEENGRGNFPPRFSGLQFPNYSSELNVNALELDDSALYLCASTQAPGLRLNTEAFFGQGTRLTVV.

The chain joins TRBV6-1 to TRBJ2-1; TRBD2 matches 8 bases. CDR1 MNHNS and CDR2 SASEGT come from the germline V gene. Trimming at V came to 4 bases and at J to 8 bases, leaving 13 bases not matched to a gene. This CDR3 spans 16 amino acids. The CDR3 loop reads CASSGFSGGALDEQFF. DNA of the CDR3: TGTGCCAGCAGTGGATTCTCCGGGGGGGCCTTAGATGAGCAGTTCTTC.

The chain uses TRBV29-1 and TRBJ1-1; 8 nucleotides line up with TRBD1. The germline V gene encodes CDR1 SQVTM and CDR2 ANQGSEA. The CDR3 consists of 15 residues. V gave up 7 bases and J gave up 1 base; unmatched junction bases: 11. CDR3: CSAKIWTGRNTEAFF. CDR3 nucleotides: TGCAGCGCAAAAATCTGGACAGGGAGGAACACTGAAGCTTTCTTT.

The chain recombines TRBV28 with TRBJ2-7; TRBD2 might be the D (5 bases). Germline CDR1 is MDHEN and CDR2 is SYDVKM. Between the trimmed V and J ends, which lost 3 bases and 6 bases, there was a span of 9 bases. This CDR3 has 12 amino acids. CDR3 bases: TGTGCCAGCAGTTTCCACAGCGGCGAGCAGTACTTC. This sequence encodes CASSFHSGEQYF.

This clone was picked up a small number of times. The chain links TRBV5-1 to TRBJ1-1; D is undetermined. The CDR3 length is 15 residues. Trimming shortened V by 0 bases and J by 0 bases, and 9 bases separated the two germline ends. Germline values: CDR1 SGHRS, CDR2 YFSETQ. The DNA of the CDR3 is TGCGCCAGCAGCTTGGATGGCAGTTTGAACACTGAAGCTTTCTTT. This encodes CASSLDGSLNTEAFF.

The gene calls are TRBV5-1 and TRBJ1-1; tentative D call: TRBD1 (6 bases). This CDR3 comprises 17 residues. V was cut by 4 bases and J by 2 bases, with 21 bases left in between. Germline CDR1 reads SGHRS; CDR2 reads YFSETQ. CDR3 nucleotide sequence: TGCGCCAGCAGCAATCGAAAGGGACAACGGATTAACACTGAAGCTTTCTTT. This gives the protein CASSNRKGQRINTEAFF.

The chain recombines TRBV4-1 with TRBJ2-1; the match to TRBD2 covers 8 bases. Unmatched junction bases numbered 7, after V lost 0 bases and J lost 3 bases. The CDR3 runs 17 residues. In germline, CDR1 is MGHRA, CDR2 YSYEKL. The CDR3 is CASSQEGGTSGYNEQFF. The CDR3 bases are TGCGCCAGCAGCCAAGAAGGTGGCACTAGCGGCTACAATGAGCAGTTCTTC.

The V gene is TRBV6-6, the J gene TRBJ2-1; 7 bases match TRBD1. Germline-derived CDR1 and CDR2 are MNHNY and SVGAGI (reference sequence). There are 16 residues in the CDR3. Unmatched junction bases numbered 8, after V lost 6 bases and J lost 0 bases. The CDR3 sequence: CASRLTGRSSYNEQFF. The CDR3 coding sequence is TGTGCCAGCAGACTGACAGGGCGGAGCTCCTACAATGAGCAGTTCTTC.

The rearrangement links TRBV10-3 to TRBJ1-5, with D tentatively TRBD1 (6 bases). Germline V gene sequence: CDR1 ENHRY, CDR2 SYGVKD. The V end was cut by 2 bases, the J end by 7 bases, with 12 bases between. This CDR3 has 14 amino acids. The CDR3 spells CAISEQGLGQPQHF. DNA for the CDR3: TGTGCCATCAGTGAGCAGGGGTTAGGGCAGCCCCAGCATTTT.

This sequence joins TRBV28 and TRBJ2-7; tentatively, D is TRBD1 (6 bases). Germline V lookup: CDR1 MDHEN, CDR2 SYDVKM. V was clipped by 6 bases and J by 1 base, with 16 bases between them. CDR3 length: 15 residues. The CDR3: CASSKIAGESYEQYF. In nucleotides, the CDR3 is TGTGCCAGCAGCAAGATCGCAGGGGAGTCCTACGAGCAGTACTTC. Drawing the rest from reference TRBV28 and TRBJ2-7, the complete variable domain is DVKVTQSSRYLVKRTGEKVFLECVQDMDHENMFWYRQDPGLGLRLIYFSYDVKMKEKGDIPEGYSVSREKKERFSLILESASTNQTSMYLCASSKIAGESYEQYFGPGTRLTVT.

This clone has a single count. The chain employs TRBV15 and TRBJ1-5; 7 positions match TRBD1. J was trimmed by 2 bases and V by 9 bases; bases with no gene match: 7. From germline, CDR1 is LNHNV and CDR2 YYDKDF (reference sequence). The CDR3 extends over 14 amino acids. In DNA form, the CDR3 reads TGTGCCACTCGCAATACAGGGGGCAATCAGCCCCAGCATTTT. Protein product: CATRNTGGNQPQHF.

This sequence joins TRBV6-5 and TRBJ2-1; 7 positions match TRBD1. CDR3 length equals 15 residues. Germline values: CDR1 MNHEY, CDR2 SVGAGI. Trimming cost V 7 bases and J 9 bases; bases outside gene matches: 15. CDR3 residues: CASTATGMWVSEQFF. In DNA form, the CDR3 reads TGTGCCAGCACCGCGACAGGGATGTGGGTCAGTGAGCAGTTCTTC.

In this sample, this clone turned up once. The V and J genes are TRBV5-6 and TRBJ2-7, with 9 bases identical to TRBD1. Losses at the gene ends were 0 bases for V and 1 base for J; bases not matched to a gene: 2. In germline, CDR1 is SGHDT, CDR2 YYEEEE. The CDR3 spans 15 residues. The CDR3 sequence: CASSLGDRDSYEQYF. CDR3 DNA sequence: TGTGCCAGCAGCTTGGGGGACAGGGATTCCTACGAGCAGTACTTC.

V gene TRBV2 combines with J gene TRBJ1-5; D is uncertain. This CDR3 is built from 13 residues. The V and J ends lost 5 bases and 4 bases respectively, with 9 bases between them. Germline CDR1 SNHLY, CDR2 FYNNEI. The CDR3 DNA reads TGTGCCAGCAGTTTGGACTCTAATCAGCCCCAGCATTTT. Translation: CASSLDSNQPQHF.

The chain links TRBV19 to TRBJ2-7; 7 bases fit TRBD1. The CDR3 spans 14 residues. Unmatched junction bases numbered 5, after V lost 6 bases and J lost 0 bases. Germline assignment: CDR1 LNHDA and CDR2 SQIVND (reference sequence). In nucleotides, the CDR3 is TGTGCCAGTAGGATCCGGGACAGCTCCTACGAGCAGTACTTC. Its protein product is CASRIRDSSYEQYF.

The V and J genes are TRBV28 and TRBJ1-3; 7 bases are a match to TRBD1. CDR1 and CDR2 from the germline V gene are MDHEN and SYDVKM. V trimming: 6 bases; J trimming: 1 base; junction bases outside the gene matches: 24. The CDR3 has 21 residues. The CDR3 DNA sequence: TGTGCCAGCAGCCCTCCGGATGGGACGATAAGGACAGGCCATTCTGGAAACACCATATATTTT. As protein: CASSPPDGTIRTGHSGNTIYF.

The J gene is TRBJ1-2, the V gene TRBV28; D is perhaps TRBD1 (5 bases). The CDR3 totals 13 residues. The germline V and J ends were trimmed by 10 bases and 8 bases, with 20 bases remaining between them. Germline CDR1 MDHEN, CDR2 SYDVKM. As DNA, the CDR3 is TGTGCCACCTTACCCAGGGCCGGGGGAGGCTACACCTTC. Translation gives CATLPRAGGGYTF.

The genes are TRBV19 and TRBJ1-1; 8 bases line up with TRBD1. Germline assignment: CDR1 LNHDA and CDR2 SQIVND (reference sequence). This CDR3 region has 16 residues. With V trimmed by 3 bases and J by 3 bases, 9 bases remained unmatched. Here the CDR3 reads CASSIKQGGKDTEAFF. As DNA, the CDR3 is TGTGCCAGTAGTATCAAACAGGGGGGGAAGGACACTGAAGCTTTCTTT.

This chain connects TRBV2 to TRBJ2-2; 11 bases fit TRBD2. CDR3 size: 14 residues. V was pared by 8 bases and J by 6 bases, with 5 bases of the junction left unmatched. Germline CDR1 and CDR2: SNHLY and FYNNEI. CDR3 loop: CASGLAGGAGELFF. As DNA, the CDR3 is TGTGCCAGCGGGCTAGCGGGAGGCGCCGGGGAGCTGTTTTTT.

The chain recombines TRBV2 with TRBJ2-1; TRBD2 matches 12 bases. Losses at the gene ends were 6 bases for V and 1 base for J; bases not matched to a gene: 10. CDR3 length: 18 residues. From germline, CDR1 is SNHLY and CDR2 FYNNEI. The CDR3 loop is CASSTGTSGSPSYNEQFF. CDR3 in DNA: TGTGCCAGCAGCACCGGGACTAGCGGGTCCCCTTCCTACAATGAGCAGTTCTTC.

This clone was seen once. The gene calls are TRBV5-1 and TRBJ2-3, with D unclear. The length of the CDR3 is 14 residues. The ends were cut back, 0 bases at V and 0 bases at J, with 5 bases in the middle. Germline-derived CDR1 and CDR2 are SGHRS and YFSETQ. DNA of the CDR3: TGCGCCAGCAGCTTGGAACAGAGCACAGATACGCAGTATTTT. Protein product: CASSLEQSTDTQYF.

V and J are TRBV28 and TRBJ2-7, with TRBD2 identical over 7 bases. CDR3 size: 11 residues. Per the germline V gene, CDR1 is MDHEN and CDR2 is SYDVKM. The V and J ends lost 8 bases and 13 bases, in that order; junction bases with no gene match: 11. Here the CDR3 DNA reads TGTGCCAGCCGGGGGGAGGGCCACAACTACTTC. This sequence encodes CASRGEGHNYF.

The chain couples TRBV5-6 to TRBJ2-7; 9 positions agree with TRBD1. The CDR3 spans 16 residues. Germline-derived CDR1 and CDR2 are SGHDT and YYEEEE. Unmatched junction bases numbered 10, after V lost 4 bases and J lost 2 bases. The CDR3 spells CASSRTRTGDPYEQYF. The CDR3 DNA reads TGTGCCAGCAGCCGAACGAGGACAGGGGACCCCTACGAGCAGTACTTC.

Only one count was recorded for this clone. The chain links TRBV19 to TRBJ2-3, with 7 bases identical to TRBD2. The CDR3 is made up of 12 amino acids. Germline lookup yields CDR1 LNHDA and CDR2 SQIVND (reference sequence). J was trimmed by 6 bases and V by 5 bases; bases with no gene match: 2. This CDR3 is CASSPGRDTQYF. DNA of the CDR3: TGTGCCAGTAGTCCCGGGAGGGATACGCAGTATTTT.